This TCR beta chain was identified in a study of T cell repertoires in cytomegalovirus infection. Study information: Signatures in public TCR beta sequences pointed to both CMV infection and matching HLA type.

The V gene lost 0 bases and the J gene lost 0 bases, with 16 bases spanning the gap. The CDR3 is 17 residues long. CDR1 and CDR2 (germline): SGHRS, YFSETQ. TCRdb reprocessed the reads via MiXCR and lists one record per CDR3 protein. The table has 300,000 to 450,000 distinct CDR3 sequences, 15% to 20% seen once. The sequenced material came from PBMCs. The TCR was taken from a human donor in good health (CMV status not recorded). Some clones in this sample may be carry-over from other donors' samples. This chain joins TRBV5-1 and TRBJ2-7; D is undetermined. The CDR3 reads CASSLGRTTHGSYEQYF. Here the CDR3 DNA reads TGCGCCAGCAGCTTGGGCCGGACCACGCACGGCTCCTACGAGCAGTACTTC.